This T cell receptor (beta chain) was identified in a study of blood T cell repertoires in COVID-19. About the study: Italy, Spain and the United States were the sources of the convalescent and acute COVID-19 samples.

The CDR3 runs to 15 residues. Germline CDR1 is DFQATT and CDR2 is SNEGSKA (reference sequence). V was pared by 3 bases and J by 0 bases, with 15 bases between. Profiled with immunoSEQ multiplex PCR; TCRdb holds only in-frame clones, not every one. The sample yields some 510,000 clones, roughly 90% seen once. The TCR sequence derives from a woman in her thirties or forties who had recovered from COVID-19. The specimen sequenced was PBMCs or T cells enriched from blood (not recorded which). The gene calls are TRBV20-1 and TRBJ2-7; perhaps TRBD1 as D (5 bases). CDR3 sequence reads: CSASPRQTASYEQYF. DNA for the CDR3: TGCAGTGCTAGTCCTCGACAGACGGCCTCCTACGAGCAGTACTTC.